Below are 11 T cell receptor beta chains sequenced from a single sample in a study of lymphopenia after photon versus proton radiotherapy. Only in-frame clones appear in the TCRdb table, and some are missing; sequencing was by immunoSEQ multiplex PCR. This sample carries roughly 150,000 clones, more than 85% of them seen once, and the ten largest clones take less than 6%. The input for sequencing was peripheral blood, taken from a patient treated with photon-based radiotherapy. The receptors stem from a middle-aged man with gastric cancer.

This clone was seen ten or more times. The junction departs from the called germline gene at one end, perhaps through a read error. The V gene is TRBV2, the J gene TRBJ1-2; a weak D match, TRBD1 (5 bases). The CDR3 is 11 amino acids. The germline V gene encodes CDR1 SNHLY and CDR2 FYNNEI. The CDR3 sequence is CAAQGSYGYTF. In DNA, the CDR3 is TGCGCTGCGCAGGGATCCTATGGCTACACCTTC.

CDR3 in DNA: TGTGCCAGCTCACCATCCCTGGGCAGCTCCTACGAGCAGTACTTC. It specifies CASSPSLGSSYEQYF. The chain joins TRBV18 to TRBJ2-7; D gene ambiguous. Germline lookup yields CDR1 KGHSH and CDR2 LQKENI. Trimming cost V 2 bases and J 0 bases, with 11 bases left between them. This CDR3 region has 15 residues.

The genes are TRBV2 and TRBJ2-1, with TRBD2 matching 14 bases. The V and J ends lost 5 bases and 8 bases, in that order; junction bases with no gene match: 8. CDR1 SNHLY and CDR2 FYNNEI come from the germline V gene. The CDR3 consists of 16 residues. CDR3 loop: CASSSGLAGESDEQFF. CDR3 coding DNA: TGTGCCAGCAGTTCGGGACTAGCGGGAGAGTCCGATGAGCAGTTCTTC.

The chain has TRBV4-3 and TRBJ2-2; D unresolved. Germline V lookup: CDR1 LGHNA, CDR2 YSLEER. V gave up 2 bases and J gave up 0 bases, with 7 bases separating them. This CDR3 is built from 15 residues. The CDR3 here is CASSQNSANTGELFF. CDR3 coding DNA: TGCGCCAGCAGCCAAAACAGCGCGAACACCGGGGAGCTGTTTTTT.

The chain employs TRBV19 and TRBJ2-1; possible D gene TRBD1, 7 bases. Deletions cut 0 bases from V and 3 bases from J, with 9 bases between. The CDR3 extends over 15 amino acids. Per germline, CDR1 LNHDA and CDR2 SQIVND (reference sequence). CDR3 region: CASSIDRGVYNEQFF. CDR3 nucleotide sequence: TGTGCCAGTAGTATAGACAGGGGGGTCTACAATGAGCAGTTCTTC.

This clone was recorded once. The chain couples TRBV21-1 to TRBJ2-1; the table calls TRBD1, which could not be checked here. TRBV21-1 is marked as a pseudogene. This CDR3 region has 16 residues. CDR3 nucleotides: TGTGCCAGCAGCAAAGTTAACAGGGTCGCCTACAATGAGCAGTTCTTC. It is translated as CASSKVNRVAYNEQFF.

The V gene is TRBV6-5, the J gene TRBJ2-1; 8 bases are shared with TRBD1. J lost 4 bases, V lost 6 bases, and 5 bases had no gene match. Germline values: CDR1 MNHEY, CDR2 SVGAGI. The CDR3 is made up of 14 amino acids. CDR3 sequence (DNA): TGTGCCAGCAGGCTGACAGGGGCGTACAATGAGCAGTTCTTC. It yields the protein CASRLTGAYNEQFF.

This chain joins TRBV7-8 and TRBJ1-3; no clear D. CDR1 SGHVS and CDR2 FQNEAQ come from the germline V gene. This CDR3 is 16 amino acids long. Trimming stripped 0 bases from V and 4 bases from J, with 13 bases between. This CDR3 reads CASSLAGQLQGNTIYF. The CDR3 DNA reads as TGTGCCAGCAGCTTAGCCGGGCAGTTGCAGGGAAACACCATATATTTT.

The chain joins TRBV7-2 to TRBJ2-3; no clear D. V lost 3 bases, J lost 1 base, and 8 bases lay in between. Germline V lookup: CDR1 SGHTA, CDR2 FQGNSA. This CDR3 has 14 amino acids. CDR3 loop: CASSLDRGTDTQYF. The CDR3 coding sequence is TGTGCCAGCAGCTTGGATAGGGGCACAGATACGCAGTATTTT.

A single count supports this clone. This chain joins TRBV7-9 and TRBJ2-1; 11 bases line up with TRBD2. The CDR3 length is 16 residues. Germline lookup yields CDR1 SEHNR and CDR2 FQNEAQ (reference sequence). The ends lost 4 bases at V and 7 bases at J; junction bases unmatched: 9. CDR3: CASSSKTSGMMNEQFF. The DNA for the CDR3 is TGTGCCAGCAGCTCGAAGACTAGCGGGATGATGAATGAGCAGTTCTTC.

The rearrangement joins TRBV28 to TRBJ2-3, with D possibly TRBD2 on 6 matching bases. Trimming removed 6 bases from V and 2 bases from J, with 15 bases in between. The CDR3 runs 15 residues. In germline, CDR1 is MDHEN, CDR2 SYDVKM. In nucleotides, the CDR3 is TGTGCCAGCAGCGGCCCCGGAGGGACCACAGATACGCAGTATTTT. Its translation is CASSGPGGTTDTQYF.